These 30 T cell receptor beta chains came from one sample sequenced in a study of blood T cell repertoires in COVID-19. Using immunoSEQ multiplex PCR, the repertoire was profiled, and TCRdb retains in-frame clones only, with some absent. This table holds around 230,000 clones, 86% found once. Sequencing was performed on peripheral blood. The receptors originated from a man aged 25 to 45 who had recovered from COVID-19.

This chain joins TRBV19 and TRBJ2-1; D is unclear. The germline gives CDR1 LNHDA, CDR2 SQIVND (reference sequence). The CDR3 length is 15 residues. V lost 5 bases, J lost 0 bases, and 11 bases lay in between. In DNA, the CDR3 is TGTGCCAGTAGTGATACATGGAGCTCCTACAATGAGCAGTTCTTC. As protein: CASSDTWSSYNEQFF.

The chain carries TRBV7-2 and TRBJ1-1; 7 nucleotides match TRBD1. The CDR3 totals 13 residues. Germline CDR1 and CDR2: SGHTA and FQGNSA. With 4 bases clipped from V and 1 base from J, the junction kept 0 bases outside the gene matches. The CDR3 sequence is CASSWDRNTEAFF. The CDR3 DNA reads as TGTGCCAGCAGCTGGGACAGGAACACTGAAGCTTTCTTT.

In this sample, this clone turned up once. The chain carries TRBV10-3 and TRBJ2-1, with TRBD2 matching 10 bases. V shed 3 bases and J 7 bases; nucleotides not matched to a gene: 12. Germline V lookup: CDR1 ENHRY, CDR2 SYGVKD. This CDR3 region has 17 residues. The CDR3 sequence: CAISDVAGGRASNEQFF. DNA of the CDR3: TGTGCCATCAGTGACGTAGCGGGGGGACGAGCCTCGAATGAGCAGTTCTTC.

This sequence joins TRBV11-2 and TRBJ2-4; TRBD2 is a possible D gene (7 bases). Germline V gene lookup returns CDR1 SGHAT and CDR2 FQNNGV. V was trimmed by 1 base and J by 11 bases, leaving 21 bases between them. The CDR3 is made up of 16 amino acids. DNA for the CDR3: TGTGCCAGCAGCTTAGGAGGCGCGGCGGGGGCCGGTGTTCAGTACTTC. Translated, it gives CASSLGGAAGAGVQYF.

The CDR3: CASSQHSSRYQPQHF. The DNA for the CDR3 is TGTGCCAGCAGCCAGCATAGCTCGAGGTATCAGCCCCAGCATTTT. The chain combines TRBV3-1 (or the pseudogene TRBV3-2) with TRBJ1-5; D is undetermined. CDR1 is LGHDT and CDR2 is YNNKEL in the germline V gene (reference sequence). The CDR3 is 15 residues long. V dropped 3 bases and J dropped 5 bases, with 14 bases sitting between them.

The chain couples TRBV6-5 to TRBJ1-1, with D maybe TRBD1 (6 bases). V lost 0 bases, J lost 3 bases, and 14 bases lay in between. The germline gives CDR1 MNHEY, CDR2 SVGAGI. CDR3 length: 16 residues. The DNA for the CDR3 is TGTGCCAGCAGTTACTCTTTAGCAGGGGTGCACACTGAAGCTTTCTTT. It translates to CASSYSLAGVHTEAFF.

Comments on this clone: An end of the junction differs from the germline gene, which may be a read error. The chain couples TRBV7-2 to TRBJ2-7, with D possibly TRBD1 on 7 matching bases. CDR1 and CDR2 (germline): SGHTA, FQGNSA. CDR3 length: 15 amino acids. Written as DNA, the CDR3 is TGTGCCAGCAGCCTAGCGACAGGGCCCTCCTACGAGCAGTACTTC. Translating gives CASSLATGPSYEQYF.

CDR3 DNA sequence: TGTGCCAGTAAGGCGGGGGGAACCAATGAGCAGTTCTTC. It yields the protein CASKAGGTNEQFF. V gene TRBV19 combines with J gene TRBJ2-1, with 8 bases fitting TRBD2. CDR1 and CDR2 (germline): LNHDA, SQIVND (reference sequence). The CDR3 covers 13 residues. J lost 6 bases, V lost 7 bases, and 5 bases had no gene match. Variable domain in full (rest from reference TRBV19 and TRBJ2-1): DGGITQSPKYLFRKEGQNVTLSCEQNLNHDAMYWYRQDPGQGLRLIYYSQIVNDFQKGDIAEGYSVSREKKESFPLTVTSAQKNPTAFYLCASKAGGTNEQFFGPGTRLTVL.

The V and J genes are TRBV27 and TRBJ2-3; the D gene is possibly TRBD2 (7 bases). Germline V gene lookup returns CDR1 MNHEY and CDR2 SMNVEV (reference sequence). Trimming pared 3 bases from V and 7 bases from J, leaving 14 bases between. This CDR3 has 14 residues. The CDR3 sequence is CASSFPGGGNTQYF. In nucleotides, the CDR3 is TGTGCCAGCAGTTTCCCGGGGGGCGGAAATACGCAGTATTTT.

V is TRBV5-1 and J is TRBJ1-3; no reliable D call. V shed 4 bases and J shed 0 bases, with 11 bases lying between them. CDR1 is SGHRS, CDR2 YFSETQ, per germline. CDR3 length: 15 residues. The CDR3 region is CASSGELLSGNTIYF. The CDR3 DNA sequence: TGCGCCAGCAGCGGGGAGCTCCTCTCTGGAAACACCATATATTTT.

A note on this clone: One end of the junction does not line up with germline, which may come from a read error. The CDR3 coding sequence is TGCGCCAGCAGCCAAGCGGGACAGGTCGCTGGTTATGGCCACACCTTC. As protein: CASSQAGQVAGYGHTF. The chain joins TRBV4-3 to TRBJ1-2; 8 bases align to TRBD1. This CDR3 has 16 residues. CDR1 is LGHNA and CDR2 is YSLEER in the germline V gene.

V is TRBV6-5 and J is TRBJ1-6; a possible D gene is TRBD1 (5 bases). Germline V gene lookup returns CDR1 MNHEY and CDR2 SVGAGI. This CDR3 is built from 13 residues. The ends were cut back, 7 bases at V and 12 bases at J, with 16 bases in the middle. The CDR3, as DNA: TGTGCCAGCAATCGAGATATAGGGGAACCCCTCCACTTT. This gives the protein CASNRDIGEPLHF.

The chain links TRBV6-5 to TRBJ2-2; D gene unclear. This CDR3 region has 14 residues. The V gene's germline CDR1 is MNHEY and CDR2 SVGAGI. Trimming removed 6 bases from V and 7 bases from J, with 15 bases in between. The CDR3 is CASSIGSPGGELFF. CDR3 sequence (DNA): TGTGCCAGCAGCATCGGATCACCGGGCGGGGAGCTGTTTTTT.

The chain employs TRBV3-1 (or the pseudogene TRBV3-2) and TRBJ2-2; D might be TRBD2 (7 bases). Germline values: CDR1 LGHDT, CDR2 YNNKEL (reference sequence). CDR3 size: 15 residues. Trimming removed 2 bases from V and 4 bases from J, with 11 bases in between. The CDR3 here is CASSQRGAVTGELFF. The CDR3 DNA follows: TGTGCCAGCAGCCAACGGGGGGCGGTCACCGGGGAGCTGTTTTTT.

The chain links TRBV13 to TRBJ1-2, with unresolved D. The germline gives CDR1 PRHDT, CDR2 FYEKMQ (reference sequence). Between the trimmed V and J ends, which lost 8 bases and 6 bases, there was a span of 13 bases. This CDR3 has 12 residues. The CDR3 is CASFSGRNGYTF. The CDR3 bases are TGTGCCAGCTTCTCGGGGAGGAATGGCTACACCTTC. Using reference TRBV13 and TRBJ1-2 for the parts outside the CDR3, the full variable domain is AAGVIQSPRHLIKEKRETATLKCYPIPRHDTVYWYQQGPGQDPQFLISFYEKMQSDKGSIPDRFSAQQFSDYHSELNMSSLELGDSALYFCASFSGRNGYTFGSGTRLTVV.

The V call is TRBV2, the J call TRBJ2-3; 7 bases are a match to TRBD2. Losses at the gene ends were 7 bases for V and 1 base for J; bases not matched to a gene: 11. CDR3 length: 16 amino acids. Germline lookup yields CDR1 SNHLY and CDR2 FYNNEI. This chain's CDR3 is CASIPVGSGGTDTQYF. The CDR3 nucleotides are TGTGCCAGCATTCCCGTGGGGAGCGGGGGCACAGATACGCAGTATTTT.

The genes are TRBV2 and TRBJ1-2, with no clear D. This CDR3 has 11 residues. Germline values: CDR1 SNHLY, CDR2 FYNNEI. Trimming took 6 bases from V and 8 from J, leaving 10 bases between them. The CDR3 nucleotides read TGTGCCAGCAGGCCTACTAAGGGCTACACCTTC. Encoded protein: CASRPTKGYTF. Supplemented by reference TRBV2 and TRBJ1-2, the full variable domain reads EPEVTQTPSHQVTQMGQEVILRCVPISNHLYFYWYRQILGQKVEFLVSFYNNEISEKSEIFDDQFSVERPDGSNFTLKIRSTKLEDSAMYFCASRPTKGYTFGSGTRLTVV.

This chain joins TRBV12-5 and TRBJ2-5; the D gene is possibly TRBD1 (5 bases). Germline V lookup: CDR1 LGHNT, CDR2 FRNRAP. The CDR3 spans 12 residues. The V end was cut by 8 bases, the J end by 1 base, with 8 bases between. This CDR3 is CASMGPQETQYF. In DNA, the CDR3 is TGTGCTAGTATGGGGCCCCAAGAGACCCAGTACTTC.

This chain connects TRBV19 to TRBJ1-4; 7 bases line up with TRBD1. The CDR3 has 16 amino acids. Trimming took 3 bases from V and 7 from J; bases not matched to a gene: 11. Germline-derived CDR1 and CDR2 are LNHDA and SQIVND (reference sequence). DNA for the CDR3: TGTGCCAGTAGTATTAGACAGGGCATCAAGGTTGAAAAACTGTTTTTT. Translating it yields CASSIRQGIKVEKLFF.

The rearrangement uses TRBV4-3 and TRBJ2-7; possible D gene TRBD2, 5 bases. The V and J ends lost 4 bases and 0 bases respectively, with 10 bases between them. Germline loops: CDR1 LGHNA, CDR2 YSLEER. The CDR3 sequence is 14 residues long. CDR3 sequence: CASSPERSSYEQYF. The CDR3 DNA reads TGCGCCAGCAGCCCCGAGCGGAGCTCCTACGAGCAGTACTTC.

This chain links TRBV2 with TRBJ1-1, with D perhaps TRBD1 (5 bases). Trimming shortened V by 4 bases and J by 4 bases, and 22 bases separated the two germline ends. There are 17 residues in the CDR3. CDR1 SNHLY and CDR2 FYNNEI come from the germline V gene. The CDR3 nucleotides read TGTGCCAGCAGTGTTTTGGCGGGGAGGGGTTCGGGCACTGAAGCTTTCTTT. Its translation is CASSVLAGRGSGTEAFF.

This chain joins TRBV18 and TRBJ1-1, with TRBD1 as a possible D gene (6 bases). This CDR3 has 15 residues. Trimming cost V 3 bases and J 3 bases, with 14 bases left between them. Germline CDR1 KGHSH, CDR2 LQKENI. CDR3 residues: CASSPRTVMDTEAFF. CDR3 sequence (DNA): TGTGCCAGCTCACCCCGGACAGTTATGGACACTGAAGCTTTCTTT.

CDR3: CSASQGTHSTDTQYF. The CDR3, as DNA: TGCAGTGCTAGTCAGGGGACCCACTCCACAGATACGCAGTATTTT. V is TRBV20-1 and J is TRBJ2-3, with D possibly being TRBD1 (6 bases). There are 15 residues in the CDR3. CDR1 and CDR2 (germline): DFQATT, SNEGSKA (reference sequence). Trimming removed 3 bases from V and 2 bases from J, with 15 bases in between.

This rearrangement joins TRBV6-5 to TRBJ2-1; 9 bases are a match to TRBD2. This CDR3 contains 15 residues. J gave up 7 bases and V 3 bases, and 7 bases lay outside the gene matches. Germline CDR1 is MNHEY and CDR2 is SVGAGI. CDR3 protein: CASSYGRGGRNEQFF. The CDR3, as DNA: TGTGCCAGCAGTTATGGGCGGGGGGGCCGTAATGAGCAGTTCTTC.

This chain uses TRBV5-1 with TRBJ2-7; 9 bases match TRBD2. The trim removed 3 bases at V and 0 bases at J, leaving 10 bases unmatched. This CDR3 is 17 amino acids long. Germline V CDR1 and CDR2: SGHRS, YFSETQ. The CDR3 is CASSSGGGGPRSYEQYF. The CDR3 coding sequence is TGCGCCAGCAGCTCGGGCGGGGGGGGACCCCGCTCCTACGAGCAGTACTTC. The full variable domain, with the rest looked up from reference TRBV5-1 and TRBJ2-7, is KAGVTQTPRYLIKTRGQQVTLSCSPISGHRSVSWYQQTPGQGLQFLFEYFSETQRNKGNFPGRFSGRQFSNSRSEMNVSTLELGDSALYLCASSSGGGGPRSYEQYFGPGTRLTVT.

The V and J genes are TRBV24-1 and TRBJ2-3; maybe TRBD1 (6 bases). V shed 5 bases and J shed 5 bases, with 13 bases lying between them. The CDR3 is 14 amino acids. Germline V gene lookup returns CDR1 KGHDR and CDR2 SFDVKD. In DNA form, the CDR3 reads TGTGCCACCAGTGGGTGGGGGCTTGGAGATACGCAGTATTTT. The encoded protein is CATSGWGLGDTQYF.

This chain connects TRBV7-9 to TRBJ2-3; D not resolved. The CDR3 spans 14 residues. CDR1 and CDR2 (germline): SEHNR, FQNEAQ (reference sequence). V was clipped by 5 bases and J by 6 bases, with 15 bases between them. The CDR3 DNA sequence: TGTGCCAGCAGCCTTCCGACTGAAAGGGATACGCAGTATTTT. Translated, it gives CASSLPTERDTQYF.

The gene calls are TRBV7-9 and TRBJ1-3, with 9 positions matching TRBD1. Germline V gives CDR1 SEHNR, CDR2 FQNEAQ (reference sequence). Trimming cost V 2 bases and J 0 bases; bases outside gene matches: 5. The CDR3 consists of 17 residues. The CDR3 region is CASSLRQGDFSGNTIYF. The CDR3 nucleotides are TGTGCCAGCAGCTTACGACAGGGGGACTTCTCTGGAAACACCATATATTTT.

The V call is TRBV3-1 (or the pseudogene TRBV3-2), the J call TRBJ1-2; tentatively, D is TRBD1 (5 bases). The germline V gene has CDR1 LGHDT and CDR2 YNNKEL (reference sequence). Trimming took off 0 bases at V and 3 bases at J, with 11 bases between the two ends. This CDR3 spans 15 amino acids. In nucleotides, the CDR3 is TGTGCCAGCAGCCAAGATCTTGGCAGGGACTATGGCTACACCTTC. Translating it yields CASSQDLGRDYGYTF.

This chain joins TRBV6-5 and TRBJ1-4; maybe TRBD1 (5 bases). The ends were cut back, 5 bases at V and 8 bases at J, with 15 bases in the middle. The CDR3 length is 14 residues. Germline V lookup: CDR1 MNHEY, CDR2 SVGAGI. The CDR3 here is CASSRGGIGEKLFF. The CDR3 DNA sequence: TGTGCCAGCAGTCGCGGGGGGATTGGCGAAAAACTGTTTTTT.